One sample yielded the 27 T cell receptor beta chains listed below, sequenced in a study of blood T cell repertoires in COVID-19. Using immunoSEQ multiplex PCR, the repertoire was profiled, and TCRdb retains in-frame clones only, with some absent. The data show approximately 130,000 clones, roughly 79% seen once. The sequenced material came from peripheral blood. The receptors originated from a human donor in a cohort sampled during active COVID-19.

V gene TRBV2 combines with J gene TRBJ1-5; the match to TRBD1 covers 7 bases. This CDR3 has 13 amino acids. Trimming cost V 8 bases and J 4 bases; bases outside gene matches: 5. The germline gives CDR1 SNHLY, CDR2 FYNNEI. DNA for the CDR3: TGTGCCAGCGAGAGACAGGGAAATCAGCCCCAGCATTTT. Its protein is CASERQGNQPQHF.

The CDR3 here is CASSETGQNIQYF. CDR3 nucleotides: TGTGCCAGCAGTGAAACAGGGCAAAACATTCAGTACTTC. This rearrangement joins TRBV2 to TRBJ2-4; a weak D match, TRBD1 (6 bases). Trimming left V 2 bases short and J 5 bases short, with 7 bases between. Germline V gene data show CDR1 as SNHLY and CDR2 as FYNNEI. This CDR3 is 13 amino acids long.

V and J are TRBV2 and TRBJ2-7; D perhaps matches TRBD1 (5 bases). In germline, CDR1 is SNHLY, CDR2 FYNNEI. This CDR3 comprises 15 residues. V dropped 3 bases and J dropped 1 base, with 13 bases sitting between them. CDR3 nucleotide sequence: TGTGCCAGCAGTGATTTCAGGGATGATTCCTACGAGCAGTACTTC. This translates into CASSDFRDDSYEQYF.

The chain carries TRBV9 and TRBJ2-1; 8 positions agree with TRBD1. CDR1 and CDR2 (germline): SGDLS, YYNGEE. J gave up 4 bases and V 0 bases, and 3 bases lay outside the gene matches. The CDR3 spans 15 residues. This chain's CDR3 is CASSVGQGLYNEQFF. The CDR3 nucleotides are TGTGCCAGCAGCGTAGGACAGGGGTTATACAATGAGCAGTTCTTC.

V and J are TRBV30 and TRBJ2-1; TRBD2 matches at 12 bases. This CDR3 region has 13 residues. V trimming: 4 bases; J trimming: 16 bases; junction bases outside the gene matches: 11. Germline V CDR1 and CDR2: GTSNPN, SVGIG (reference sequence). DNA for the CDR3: TGTGCCTGGACCAAGATCCTAGCGGGGGGGCCTTTCTTC. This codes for CAWTKILAGGPFF.

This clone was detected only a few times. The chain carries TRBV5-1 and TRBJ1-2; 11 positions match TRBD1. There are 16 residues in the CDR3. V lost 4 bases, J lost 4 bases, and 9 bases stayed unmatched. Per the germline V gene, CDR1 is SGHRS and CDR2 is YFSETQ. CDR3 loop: CASSPGTGGIAYGYTF. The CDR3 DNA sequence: TGCGCCAGCAGCCCGGGGACAGGGGGGATCGCCTATGGCTACACCTTC.

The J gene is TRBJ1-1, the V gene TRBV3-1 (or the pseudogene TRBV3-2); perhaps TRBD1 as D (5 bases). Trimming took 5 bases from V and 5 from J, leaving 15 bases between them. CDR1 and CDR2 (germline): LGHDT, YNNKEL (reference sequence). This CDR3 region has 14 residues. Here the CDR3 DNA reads TGTGCCAGCAGCTCCAACCCGGGGGGTACTGAAGCTTTCTTT. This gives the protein CASSSNPGGTEAFF.

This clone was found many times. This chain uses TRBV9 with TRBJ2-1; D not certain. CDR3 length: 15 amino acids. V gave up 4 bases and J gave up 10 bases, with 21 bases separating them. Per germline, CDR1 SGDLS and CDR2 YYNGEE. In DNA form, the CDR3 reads TGTGCCAGCAGCCCCAGAGTAGCCTACAATGAAGAGCAGTTCTTC. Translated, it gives CASSPRVAYNEEQFF. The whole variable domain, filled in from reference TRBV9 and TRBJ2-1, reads DSGVTQTPKHLITATGQRVTLRCSPRSGDLSVYWYQQSLDQGLQFLIQYYNGEERAKGNILERFSAQQFPDLHSELNLSSLELGDSALYFCASSPRVAYNEEQFFGPGTRLTVL.

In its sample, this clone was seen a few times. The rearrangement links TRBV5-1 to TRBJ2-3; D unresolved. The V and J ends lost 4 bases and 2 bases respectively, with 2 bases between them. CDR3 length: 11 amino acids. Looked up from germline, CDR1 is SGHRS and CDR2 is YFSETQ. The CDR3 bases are TGCGCCAGCAGCCACACAGATACGCAGTATTTT. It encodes CASSHTDTQYF. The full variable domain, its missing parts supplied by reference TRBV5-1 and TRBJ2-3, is KAGVTQTPRYLIKTRGQQVTLSCSPISGHRSVSWYQQTPGQGLQFLFEYFSETQRNKGNFPGRFSGRQFSNSRSEMNVSTLELGDSALYLCASSHTDTQYFGPGTRLTVL.

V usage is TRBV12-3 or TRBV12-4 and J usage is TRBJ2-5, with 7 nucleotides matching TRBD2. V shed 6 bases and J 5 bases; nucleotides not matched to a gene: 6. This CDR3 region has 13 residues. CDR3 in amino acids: CASRGRGVETQYF. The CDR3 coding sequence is TGTGCCAGCAGGGGTCGGGGGGTCGAGACCCAGTACTTC.

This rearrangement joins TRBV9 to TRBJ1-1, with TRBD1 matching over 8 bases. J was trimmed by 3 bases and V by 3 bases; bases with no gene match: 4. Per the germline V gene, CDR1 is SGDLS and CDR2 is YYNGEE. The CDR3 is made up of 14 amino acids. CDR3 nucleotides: TGTGCCAGCAGCGGTCCACAGGGGGACACTGAAGCTTTCTTT. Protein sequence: CASSGPQGDTEAFF.

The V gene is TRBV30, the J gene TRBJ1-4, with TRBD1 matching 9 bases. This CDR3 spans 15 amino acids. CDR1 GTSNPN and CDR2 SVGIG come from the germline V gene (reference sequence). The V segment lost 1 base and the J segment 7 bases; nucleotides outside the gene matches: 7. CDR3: CAWSASDRGSEKLFF. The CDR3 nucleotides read TGTGCCTGGAGTGCCTCAGACAGGGGGAGTGAAAAACTGTTTTTT.

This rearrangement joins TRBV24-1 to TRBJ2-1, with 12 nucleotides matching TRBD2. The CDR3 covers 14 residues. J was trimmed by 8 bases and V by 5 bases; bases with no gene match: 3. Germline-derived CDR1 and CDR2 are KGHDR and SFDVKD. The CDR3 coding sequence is TGTGCCACCAGTGGCCTAGCGGGGGGGGATGAGCAGTTCTTC. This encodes CATSGLAGGDEQFF.

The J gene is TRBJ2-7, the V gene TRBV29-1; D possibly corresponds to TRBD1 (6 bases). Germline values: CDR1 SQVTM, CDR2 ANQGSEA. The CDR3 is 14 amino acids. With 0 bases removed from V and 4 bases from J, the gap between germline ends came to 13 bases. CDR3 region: CSVEDGRRGYEQYF. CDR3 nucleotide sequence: TGCAGCGTTGAAGACGGTCGCAGGGGATACGAGCAGTACTTC.

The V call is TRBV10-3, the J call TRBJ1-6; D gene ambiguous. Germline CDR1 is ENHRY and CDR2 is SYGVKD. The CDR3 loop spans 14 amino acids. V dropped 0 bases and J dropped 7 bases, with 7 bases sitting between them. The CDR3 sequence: CAISESGGNSPLHF. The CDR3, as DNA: TGTGCCATCAGTGAGTCCGGAGGAAATTCACCCCTCCACTTT.

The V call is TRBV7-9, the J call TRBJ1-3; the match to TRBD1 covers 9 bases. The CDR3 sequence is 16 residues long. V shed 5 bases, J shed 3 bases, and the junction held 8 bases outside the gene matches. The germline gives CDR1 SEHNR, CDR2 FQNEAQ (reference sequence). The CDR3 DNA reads TGTGCCAGCAGCCCCCGGGACAGGGACGGTGGAAACACCATATATTTT. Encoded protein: CASSPRDRDGGNTIYF.

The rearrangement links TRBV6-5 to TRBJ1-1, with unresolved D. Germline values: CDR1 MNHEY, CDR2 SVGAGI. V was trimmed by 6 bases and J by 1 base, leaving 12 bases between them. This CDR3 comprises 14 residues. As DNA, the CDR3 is TGTGCCAGCAGCGATTGGGGAGGGAACACTGAAGCTTTCTTT. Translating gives CASSDWGGNTEAFF.

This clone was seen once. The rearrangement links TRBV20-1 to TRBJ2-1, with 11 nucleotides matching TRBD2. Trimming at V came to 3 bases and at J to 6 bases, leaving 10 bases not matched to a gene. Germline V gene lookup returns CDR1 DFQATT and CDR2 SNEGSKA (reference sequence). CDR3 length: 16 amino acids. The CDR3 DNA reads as TGCAGTGCTAGTGATATAGCGGGGGGGCCGGGCAATGAGCAGTTCTTC. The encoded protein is CSASDIAGGPGNEQFF.

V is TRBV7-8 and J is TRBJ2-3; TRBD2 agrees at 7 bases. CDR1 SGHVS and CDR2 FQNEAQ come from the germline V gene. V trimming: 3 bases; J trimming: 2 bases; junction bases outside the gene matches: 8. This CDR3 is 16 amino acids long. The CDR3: CASSFSAGIYTDTQYF. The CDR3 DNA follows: TGTGCCAGCAGCTTTTCAGCGGGGATATACACAGATACGCAGTATTTT.

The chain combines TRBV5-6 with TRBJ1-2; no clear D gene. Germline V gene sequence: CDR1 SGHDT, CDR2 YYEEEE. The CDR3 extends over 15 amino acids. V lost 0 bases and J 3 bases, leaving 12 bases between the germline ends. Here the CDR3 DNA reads TGTGCCAGCAGCTTGGGATGGAGTTCGGACTATGGCTACACCTTC. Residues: CASSLGWSSDYGYTF. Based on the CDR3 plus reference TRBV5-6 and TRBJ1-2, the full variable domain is DAGVTQSPTHLIKTRGQQVTLRCSPKSGHDTVSWYQQALGQGPQFIFQYYEEEERQRGNFPDRFSGHQFPNYSSELNVNALLLGDSALYLCASSLGWSSDYGYTFGSGTRLTVV.

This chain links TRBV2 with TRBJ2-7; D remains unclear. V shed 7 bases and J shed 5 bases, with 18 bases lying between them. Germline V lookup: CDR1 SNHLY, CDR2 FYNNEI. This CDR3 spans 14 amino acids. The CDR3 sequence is CASIPEATLHEQYF. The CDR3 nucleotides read TGTGCCAGCATTCCCGAGGCTACCCTCCACGAGCAGTACTTC.

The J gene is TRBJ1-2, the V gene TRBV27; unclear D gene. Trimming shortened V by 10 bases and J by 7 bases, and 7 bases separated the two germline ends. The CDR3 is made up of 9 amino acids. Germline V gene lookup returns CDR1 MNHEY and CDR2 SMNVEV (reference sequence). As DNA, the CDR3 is TGTGCCACCTTATCTGGCTACACCTTC. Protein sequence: CATLSGYTF.

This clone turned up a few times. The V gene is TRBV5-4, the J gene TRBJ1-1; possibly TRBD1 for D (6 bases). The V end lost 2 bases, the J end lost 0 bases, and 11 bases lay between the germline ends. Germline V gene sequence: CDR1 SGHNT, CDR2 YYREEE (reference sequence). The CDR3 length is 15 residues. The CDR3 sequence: CASSFYTGLNTEAFF. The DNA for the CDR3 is TGTGCCAGCAGCTTCTACACAGGGCTGAACACTGAAGCTTTCTTT.

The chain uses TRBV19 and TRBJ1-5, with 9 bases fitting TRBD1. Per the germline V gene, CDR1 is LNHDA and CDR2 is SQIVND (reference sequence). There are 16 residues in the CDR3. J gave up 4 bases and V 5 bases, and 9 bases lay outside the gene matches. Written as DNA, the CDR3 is TGTGCCAGTAGTCCCTGGGGGACAGGGATAAATCAGCCCCAGCATTTT. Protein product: CASSPWGTGINQPQHF.

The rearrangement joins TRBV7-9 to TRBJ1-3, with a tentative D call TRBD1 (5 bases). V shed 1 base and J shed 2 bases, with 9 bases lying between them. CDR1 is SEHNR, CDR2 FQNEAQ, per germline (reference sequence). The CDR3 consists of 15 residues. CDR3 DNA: TGTGCCAGCAGCTTAGATGCAGGGACTGGAAACACCATATATTTT. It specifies CASSLDAGTGNTIYF.

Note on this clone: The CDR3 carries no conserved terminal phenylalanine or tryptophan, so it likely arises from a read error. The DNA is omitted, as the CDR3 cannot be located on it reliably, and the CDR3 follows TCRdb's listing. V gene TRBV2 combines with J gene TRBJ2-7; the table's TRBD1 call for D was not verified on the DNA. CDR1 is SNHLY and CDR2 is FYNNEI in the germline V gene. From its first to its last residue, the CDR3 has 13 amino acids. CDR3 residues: CASSDPDRGPAGI.

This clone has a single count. The CDR3 loop is CASSEERGLYNEQFF. CDR3 in DNA: TGTGCCAGCAGTGAGGAGCGGGGGCTATATAATGAGCAGTTCTTC. This rearrangement joins TRBV6-1 to TRBJ2-1, with 8 bases that match TRBD2. V dropped 3 bases and J dropped 7; count of bases not matched to a gene: 8. Per germline, CDR1 MNHNS and CDR2 SASEGT. The CDR3 extends over 15 amino acids.